This is a list of T cell receptor beta chains from one sample in a study of Graves' ophthalmopathy and Graves' hyperthyroidism. MiXCR, run by TCRdb on the multiplex PCR reads, gives a single entry per CDR3 protein. The sample yields 400,000 or so distinct CDR3 sequences, 15% seen once. Source material: peripheral blood. All receptors derive from a woman aged 18-35 years with stable Graves' hyperthyroidism. CDR3s include the opening cysteine and the closing phenylalanine or tryptophan. A D gene is named only where the DNA matches it firmly. Clone size, where shown, is once, few, many, or a class for clones that have expanded.

j_call d_call clone_size v_call cdr3_nt cdr3_aa
TRBJ2-7 TRBD2 . TRBV5-1 TGCGCCAGCAGCTTGGACAGCGGGGGAGGCGAGCAGTACTTC CASSLDSGGGEQYF
TRBJ1-5 . . TRBV15 TGTGCCACCAGCCGCCTCAGAGGGCTTTATCAGCCCCAGCATTTT CATSRLRGLYQPQHF
TRBJ1-2 . many TRBV27 TGTGCCAGCAGTCAGGGACAAGTCCCTAACTATGGCTACACCTTC CASSQGQVPNYGYTF
TRBJ2-5 TRBD1 many TRBV2 TGTGCCAGCAGTGACGAACCCGGGACAGCATACCAAGAGACCCAGTACTTC CASSDEPGTAYQETQYF
TRBJ1-6 TRBD1 many TRBV6-5 TGTGCCAGCAGTTACGGGGGACAGGGTCAATCACCCCTCCACTTT CASSYGGQGQSPLHF
TRBJ2-2 TRBD2 many TRBV6-5 TGTGCCAGCAGTTACTCGACTAGCGGGGGGGCCGGGGAGCTGTTTTTT CASSYSTSGGAGELFF
TRBJ2-7 TRBD1 many TRBV12-3/TRBV12-4 TGTGCCAGCAGTTTGCCGGGGACAGGGATTTACGAGCAGTACTTC CASSLPGTGIYEQYF
TRBJ1-5 . many TRBV18 TGTGCCAGCTCACCCATACAGGGCCCAAGCAATCAGCCCCAGCATTTT CASSPIQGPSNQPQHF
TRBJ2-7 . many TRBV5-1 TGCGCCAGCAGCTTGTGGGAATCGACGGCGTTTTTCCACGAGCAGTACTTC CASSLWESTAFFHEQYF
TRBJ1-5 . few TRBV5-5 TGTGCCAGCATCTACGGGACTGCCAATCAGCCCCAGCATTTT CASIYGTANQPQHF
TRBJ2-5 TRBD2 many TRBV19 TGTGCCAGTAGTATATTGCGAGCGGGGGGGCAAGGAGAGACCCAGTACTTC CASSILRAGGQGETQYF
TRBJ1-2 . once TRBV24-1 TGTGCCACCAGTGATTTGTGGGGCGCGTATGGCTACACCTTC CATSDLWGAYGYTF
TRBJ2-7 . . TRBV18 TGTGCCAGCTCACCGTTAGTAGAGCACGAGCAGTACTTC CASSPLVEHEQYF
TRBJ2-4 . many TRBV13 TGTGCCAGCAGACCCAAGGTAGCGCGGGGCGAAAACATTCAGTACTTC CASRPKVARGENIQYF
TRBJ1-1 TRBD1 few TRBV4-1 TGCGCCAGCAGCCGGTCGGGACAGAATGAAGCTTTCTTT CASSRSGQNEAFF
TRBJ1-6 . many TRBV6-5 TGTGCCAGCAGTTACCCCCAGGGGAATTCACCCCTCCACTTT CASSYPQGNSPLHF
TRBJ2-7 . many TRBV11-2 TGTGCCAGCAGCGTACAGGTGGACTACGAGCAGTACTTC CASSVQVDYEQYF
TRBJ1-5 TRBD1 many TRBV20-1 TGCAGTGCTAGGTTGGACAGGAACAATCAGCCCCAGCATTTT CSARLDRNNQPQHF
TRBJ1-1 TRBD1 many TRBV29-1 TGCAGCGTTGAAGGACAGGGGAGCACTGAAGCTTTCTTT CSVEGQGSTEAFF
TRBJ2-7 . many TRBV11-2 TGTGCCAGCAGCTTAGGGAGTAGCGGCGAGCAGTACTTC CASSLGSSGEQYF
TRBJ2-2 . . TRBV20-1 TGCAGTGCTTCGACGCGTAACACCGGGGAGCTGTTTTTT CSASTRNTGELFF
TRBJ1-2 . many TRBV19 TGTGCCACCCTAGAAGGCCAAGGCTACACCTTC CATLEGQGYTF
TRBJ1-1 . many TRBV29-1 TGCAGCGTTGAGACATACAGGAACACTGAAGCTTTCTTT CSVETYRNTEAFF
TRBJ1-5 . few TRBV6-1 TGTGCCAGCATCGACCGCGGGACCCCCAATCAGCCCCAGCATTTT CASIDRGTPNQPQHF
TRBJ1-2 . many TRBV20-1 TGCAGTGCTAGAGATCGCGGCAGGCCATGGCAGGGCTACACCTTC CSARDRGRPWQGYTF
TRBJ1-6 TRBD1 many TRBV27 TGTGCCAGCAGGGCGGGACAGGGCCCCTATAATTCACCCCTCCACTTT CASRAGQGPYNSPLHF
TRBJ1-1 . few TRBV5-6 TGTGCCAGCAGCTCGTGGGTAGACAGGAGTGAAGCTTTCTTT CASSSWVDRSEAFF
TRBJ2-7 TRBD2 many TRBV2 TGTGCCAGCAGTGATAAGGGCGGGGGGCTCGACGAGCAGTACTTC CASSDKGGGLDEQYF
TRBJ2-7 . many TRBV19 TGTGCCAGTGACAGGACGGGAATCGGCCACGAGCAGTACTTC CASDRTGIGHEQYF
TRBJ2-7 . many TRBV20-1 TGCAGTGCTAGAGATCTAACAGATCTCTACGAGCAGTACTTC CSARDLTDLYEQYF
TRBJ1-1 . . TRBV30 TGTGCCTGGAAGGGGGGCTTCGGGGCTTTCTTT CAWKGGFGAFF
TRBJ2-7 TRBD1 many TRBV7-6 TGTGCCAGCAGCTCTGGGACAGCTTCCTACGAGCAGTACTTC CASSSGTASYEQYF
TRBJ2-5 TRBD2 many TRBV4-1 TGCGCCAGCAGCCAACGGGAGGGGTTTGGGGAGACCCAGTACTTC CASSQREGFGETQYF
TRBJ2-2 . many TRBV15 TGTGCCACCAGCGGCCGGGACATGAACACCGGGGAGCTGTTTTTT CATSGRDMNTGELFF
TRBJ2-7 . many TRBV7-2 TGTGCCAGCAGCCCTCCGTCGCACGAGCAGTACTTC CASSPPSHEQYF
TRBJ1-1 . . TRBV6-2/TRBV6-3 TGTGCCAGCAGTTACTCGGCTTACACTGAAGCTTTCTTT CASSYSAYTEAFF
TRBJ2-4 . . TRBV5-5 TGTGCCAGCAGCCTCCTCGATGGGCCGGCCAAAAACATTCAGTACTTC CASSLLDGPAKNIQYF
TRBJ2-5 TRBD2 many TRBV7-2 TGTGCCAGCAGCTTAGGGGGGGGTAGCGGCGAGACCCAGTACTTC CASSLGGGSGETQYF
TRBJ2-2 . many TRBV12-3/TRBV12-4 TGTGCCAGCAGTTCACCCGGGGGAAGCACCGGGGAGCTGTTTTTT CASSSPGGSTGELFF
TRBJ2-5 TRBD2 many TRBV6-5 TGTGCCAGCAGTTACACCAGCGGGGGCGGGGGTCAAGAGACCCAGTACTTC CASSYTSGGGGQETQYF
TRBJ1-6 . many TRBV2 TGTGCCAGCAGGCCTCGGGAAAATTCACCCCTCCACTTT CASRPRENSPLHF
TRBJ1-2 . many TRBV6-1 TGTGCCAGCAGTGAAGCGAGGATCTATAACTATGGCTACACCTTC CASSEARIYNYGYTF
TRBJ2-7 . . TRBV10-2 TGCGCCAGCACAGAGCCCCCCGGGCGGGAGCAGTACTTC CASTEPPGREQYF
TRBJ1-6 . few TRBV9 TGTGCCAGCACCGAGGGGAGTGTGAATCCACCCCTCCACTTT CASTEGSVNPPLHF
TRBJ2-6 . many TRBV6-1 TGTGCCTGGGGGCCTTCTGGGGCCAACGTCCTGACTTTC CAWGPSGANVLTF
TRBJ1-1 . many TRBV6-1 TGTGCCAGTGACAGGTCTACACTGAACACTGAAGCTTTCTTT CASDRSTLNTEAFF
TRBJ2-5 TRBD2 many TRBV12-3/TRBV12-4 TGTGCCAGCAGTTTGGCAGGGAGGGGAGAGACCCAGTACTTC CASSLAGRGETQYF
TRBJ1-2 . many TRBV6-2/TRBV6-3 TGTGCCGGATCATCCGAACCAGGGATCTATGGCTACACCTTC CAGSSEPGIYGYTF
TRBJ1-1 . many TRBV29-1 TGCAGCGTTGGAACAGGGATGAACACTGAAGCTTTCTTT CSVGTGMNTEAFF
TRBJ1-1 . many TRBV20-1 TGCAGTGCTAGAGTCCCTACCCGGCGGGGGGGTAAAGCTTTCTTT CSARVPTRRGGKAFF
TRBJ1-3 . few TRBV11-2 TGTGCCAGCAGCTTAGAGGGGGGGGCTGGAAACACCATATATTTT CASSLEGGAGNTIYF
TRBJ2-7 TRBD2 many TRBV18 TGTGCCAGCTCACGGGGACTAGCGGAGGGCGAGCAGTACTTC CASSRGLAEGEQYF
TRBJ1-6 . many TRBV6-1 TGTGCCAGCAGTAAGAAGTCACCCCTCCACTTT CASSKKSPLHF
TRBJ1-1 TRBD1 many TRBV2 TGTGCCAGCAGGGGCGGGACAGGGTGGAACACTGAAGCTTTCTTT CASRGGTGWNTEAFF
TRBJ2-3 TRBD1 . TRBV6-1 TGTGCCAGCAGTCGGACAGGGGGCACAGATACGCAGTATTTT CASSRTGGTDTQYF